The clone carrying this TCR beta chain has at least ten counts. What it recognizes is unknown. The data originate from a study of spatial heterogeneity in lung cancer. Time point described: sample taken at primary tumor resection. In each case, whole RNA from tumor, nontumor lung or frozen PBMC was sequenced unsorted. Unique molecular identifiers, one per molecule, were present on every TCR cDNA molecule. TCRdb used MiXCR to reprocess the 5' RACE reads, holding one entry per CDR3 protein. The table has around 15,000 distinct CDR3 sequences, about 7% seen once. The CDR3 runs to 16 residues. Trimming cost V 2 bases and J 7 bases, with 17 bases left between them. CDR1 LGHNA and CDR2 YNFKEQ come from the germline V gene. General study findings and limits: One measure, the expanded intratumoral alpha and beta TCR count, tracked tumor mutation counts.

This TCR was sampled from a male donor with early-stage non-small cell lung cancer. The sequencing here drew on lung tumor tissue, taken at surgery. The V and J genes are TRBV4-2 and TRBJ2-2, with D perhaps assigned TRBD1 or TRBD2 (6 bases each). The DNA for the CDR3 is TGTGCCAGCAGCCAAAACTTAGGGGGAGGCGGCGGGGAGCTGTTTTTT. The encoded protein is CASSQNLGGGGGELFF.